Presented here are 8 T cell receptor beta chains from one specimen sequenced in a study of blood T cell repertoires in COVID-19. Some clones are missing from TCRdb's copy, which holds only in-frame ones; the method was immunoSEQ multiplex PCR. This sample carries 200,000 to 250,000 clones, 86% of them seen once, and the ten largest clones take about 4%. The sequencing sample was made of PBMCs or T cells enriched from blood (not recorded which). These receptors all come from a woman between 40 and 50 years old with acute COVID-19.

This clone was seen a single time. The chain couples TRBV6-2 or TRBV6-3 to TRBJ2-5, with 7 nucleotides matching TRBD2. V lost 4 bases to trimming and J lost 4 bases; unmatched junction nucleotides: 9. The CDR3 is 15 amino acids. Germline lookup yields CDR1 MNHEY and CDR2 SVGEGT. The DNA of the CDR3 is TGTGCCAGCAGTTCGACCGGACTAGGTGGAGAGACCCAGTACTTC. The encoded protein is CASSSTGLGGETQYF.

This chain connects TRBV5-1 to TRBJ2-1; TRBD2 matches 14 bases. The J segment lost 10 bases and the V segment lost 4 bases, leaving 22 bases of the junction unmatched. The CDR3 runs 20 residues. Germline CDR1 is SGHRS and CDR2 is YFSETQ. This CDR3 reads CASSRKTSGGADLSPREQFF. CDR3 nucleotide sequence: TGCGCCAGCAGCCGCAAGACTAGCGGGGGGGCCGATTTGTCACCTAGAGAGCAGTTCTTC.

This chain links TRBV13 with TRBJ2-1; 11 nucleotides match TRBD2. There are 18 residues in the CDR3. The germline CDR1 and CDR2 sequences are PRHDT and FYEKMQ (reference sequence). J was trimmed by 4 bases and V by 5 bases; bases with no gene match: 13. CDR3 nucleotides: TGTGCCAGCAGCCCCCCGTTAGCGGGGGGGCACTCTTACAATGAGCAGTTCTTC. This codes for CASSPPLAGGHSYNEQFF.

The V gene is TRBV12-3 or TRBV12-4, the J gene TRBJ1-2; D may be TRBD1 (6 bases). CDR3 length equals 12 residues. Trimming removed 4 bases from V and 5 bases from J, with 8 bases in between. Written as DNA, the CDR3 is TGTGCCAGCAGTTGGACAGTATATGGCTACACCTTC. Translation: CASSWTVYGYTF.

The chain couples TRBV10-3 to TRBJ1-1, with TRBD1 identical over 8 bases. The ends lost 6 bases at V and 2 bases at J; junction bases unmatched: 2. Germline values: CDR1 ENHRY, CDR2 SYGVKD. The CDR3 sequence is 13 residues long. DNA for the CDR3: TGTGCCATCAGCGGACAGGGCAACACTGAAGCTTTCTTT. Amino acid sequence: CAISGQGNTEAFF.

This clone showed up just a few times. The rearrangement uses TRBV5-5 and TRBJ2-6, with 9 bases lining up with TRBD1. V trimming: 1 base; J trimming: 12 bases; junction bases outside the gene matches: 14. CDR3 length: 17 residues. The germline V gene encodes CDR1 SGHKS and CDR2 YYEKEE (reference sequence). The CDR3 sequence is CASSLSSTGQGFGVLTF. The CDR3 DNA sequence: TGTGCCAGCAGCTTGTCGTCAACGGGACAGGGTTTCGGCGTCCTGACTTTC.

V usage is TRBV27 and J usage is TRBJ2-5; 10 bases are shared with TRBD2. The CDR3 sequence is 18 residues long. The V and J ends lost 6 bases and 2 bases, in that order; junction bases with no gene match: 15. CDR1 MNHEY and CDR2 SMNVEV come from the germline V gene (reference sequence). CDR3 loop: CASSSLLAGTGGQETQYF. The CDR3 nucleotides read TGTGCCAGCAGCTCATTACTAGCGGGGACAGGAGGGCAAGAGACCCAGTACTTC.

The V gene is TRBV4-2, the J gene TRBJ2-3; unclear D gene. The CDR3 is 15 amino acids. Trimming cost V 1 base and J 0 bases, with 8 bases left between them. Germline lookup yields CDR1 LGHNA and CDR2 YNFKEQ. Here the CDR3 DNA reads TGTGCCAGCAGCCAAGGACCCGGGAGCACAGATACGCAGTATTTT. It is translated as CASSQGPGSTDTQYF.